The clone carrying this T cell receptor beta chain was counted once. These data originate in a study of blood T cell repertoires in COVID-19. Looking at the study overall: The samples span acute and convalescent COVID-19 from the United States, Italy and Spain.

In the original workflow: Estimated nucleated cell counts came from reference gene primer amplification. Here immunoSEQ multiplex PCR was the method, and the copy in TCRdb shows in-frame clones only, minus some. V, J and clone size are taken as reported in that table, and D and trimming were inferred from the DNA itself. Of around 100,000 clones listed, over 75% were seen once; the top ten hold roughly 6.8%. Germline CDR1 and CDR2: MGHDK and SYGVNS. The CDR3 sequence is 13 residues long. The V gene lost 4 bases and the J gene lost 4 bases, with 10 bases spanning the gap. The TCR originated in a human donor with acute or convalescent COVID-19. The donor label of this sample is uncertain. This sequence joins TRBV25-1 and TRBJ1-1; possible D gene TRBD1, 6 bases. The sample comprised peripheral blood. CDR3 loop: CASSGRGPTEAFF. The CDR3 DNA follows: TGTGCCAGCAGTGGCAGGGGTCCCACTGAAGCTTTCTTT.